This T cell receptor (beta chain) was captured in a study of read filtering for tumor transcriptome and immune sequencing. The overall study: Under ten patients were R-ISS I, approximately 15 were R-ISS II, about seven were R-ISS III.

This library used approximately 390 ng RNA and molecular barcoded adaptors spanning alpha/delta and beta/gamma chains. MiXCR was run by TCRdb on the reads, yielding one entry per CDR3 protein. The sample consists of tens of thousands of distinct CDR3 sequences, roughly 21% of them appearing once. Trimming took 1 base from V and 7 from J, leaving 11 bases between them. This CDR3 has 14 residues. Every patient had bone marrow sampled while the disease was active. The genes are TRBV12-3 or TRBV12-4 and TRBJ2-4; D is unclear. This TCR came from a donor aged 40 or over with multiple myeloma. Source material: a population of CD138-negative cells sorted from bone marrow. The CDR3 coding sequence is TGTGCCAGCAGTTTAGGGCCTTCGAAGAACATTCAGTACTTC. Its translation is CASSLGPSKNIQYF.